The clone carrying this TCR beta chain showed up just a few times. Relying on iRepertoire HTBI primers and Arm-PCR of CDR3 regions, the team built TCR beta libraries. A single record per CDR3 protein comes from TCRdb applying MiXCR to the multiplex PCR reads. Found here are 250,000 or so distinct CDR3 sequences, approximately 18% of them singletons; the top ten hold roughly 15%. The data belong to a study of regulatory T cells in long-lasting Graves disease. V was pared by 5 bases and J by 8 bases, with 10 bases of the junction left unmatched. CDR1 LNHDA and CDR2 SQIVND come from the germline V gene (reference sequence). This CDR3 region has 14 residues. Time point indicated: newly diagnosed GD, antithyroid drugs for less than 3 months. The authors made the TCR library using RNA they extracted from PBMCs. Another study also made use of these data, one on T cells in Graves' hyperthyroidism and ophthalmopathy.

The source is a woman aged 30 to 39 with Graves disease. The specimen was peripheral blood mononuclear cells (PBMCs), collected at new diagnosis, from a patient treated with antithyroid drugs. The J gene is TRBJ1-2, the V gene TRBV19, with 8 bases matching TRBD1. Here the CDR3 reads CASSPSTGEGGYTF. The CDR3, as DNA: TGTGCCAGTAGTCCTTCGACAGGGGAGGGCGGCTACACCTTC. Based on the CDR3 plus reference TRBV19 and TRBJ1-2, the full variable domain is DGGITQSPKYLFRKEGQNVTLSCEQNLNHDAMYWYRQDPGQGLRLIYYSQIVNDFQKGDIAEGYSVSREKKESFPLTVTSAQKNPTAFYLCASSPSTGEGGYTFGSGTRLTVV.